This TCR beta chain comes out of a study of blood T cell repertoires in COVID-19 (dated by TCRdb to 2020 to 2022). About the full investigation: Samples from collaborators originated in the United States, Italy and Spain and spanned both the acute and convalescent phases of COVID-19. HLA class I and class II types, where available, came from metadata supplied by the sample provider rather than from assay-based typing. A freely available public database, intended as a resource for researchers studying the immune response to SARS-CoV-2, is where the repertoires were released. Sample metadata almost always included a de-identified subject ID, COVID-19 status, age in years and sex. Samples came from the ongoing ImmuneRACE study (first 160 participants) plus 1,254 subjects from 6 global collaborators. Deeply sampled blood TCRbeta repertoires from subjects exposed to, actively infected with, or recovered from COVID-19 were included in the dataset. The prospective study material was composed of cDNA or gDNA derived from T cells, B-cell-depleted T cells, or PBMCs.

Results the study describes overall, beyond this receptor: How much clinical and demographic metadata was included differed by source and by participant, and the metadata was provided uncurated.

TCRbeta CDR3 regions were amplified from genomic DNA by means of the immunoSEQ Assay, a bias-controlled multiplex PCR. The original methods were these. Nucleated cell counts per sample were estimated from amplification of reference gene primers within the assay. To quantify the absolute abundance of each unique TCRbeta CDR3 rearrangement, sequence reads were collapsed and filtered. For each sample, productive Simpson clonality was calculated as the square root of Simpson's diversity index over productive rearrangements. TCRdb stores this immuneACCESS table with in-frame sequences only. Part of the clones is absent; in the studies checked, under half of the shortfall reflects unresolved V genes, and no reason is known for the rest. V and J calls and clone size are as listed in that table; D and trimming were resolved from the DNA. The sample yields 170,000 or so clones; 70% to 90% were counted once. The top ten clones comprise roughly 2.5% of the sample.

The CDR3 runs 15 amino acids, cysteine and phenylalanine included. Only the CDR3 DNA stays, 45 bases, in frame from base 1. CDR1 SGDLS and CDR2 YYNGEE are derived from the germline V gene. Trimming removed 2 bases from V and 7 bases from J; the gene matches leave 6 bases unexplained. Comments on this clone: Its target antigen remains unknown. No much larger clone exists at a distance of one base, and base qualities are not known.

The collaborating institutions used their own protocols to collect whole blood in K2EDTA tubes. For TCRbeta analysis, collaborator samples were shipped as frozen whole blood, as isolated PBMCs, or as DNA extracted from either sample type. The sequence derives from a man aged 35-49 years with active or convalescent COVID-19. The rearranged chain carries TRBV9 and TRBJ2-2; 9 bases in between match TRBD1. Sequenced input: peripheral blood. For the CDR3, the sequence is CASSVGTGKGGELFF. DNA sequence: TGTGCCAGCAGCGTCGGGACAGGGAAGGGCGGGGAGCTGTTTTTT.